This record covers a single TCR beta chain. Its antigen specificity is not known. There are no base qualities to consult, and no much larger clone falls within one base. In the same sample, other DNA sequences code for this CDR3. The sample is drawn from a study of shared clonotypes between healthy human individuals (TCRdb year 2020). Study-level background: Three men and a couple of women, aged 18 to 49 years, made up the cohort. For each donor, three plates each were used for CD4 naive and CD4 memory, two plates were used for CD8 naive, and one plate was used for CD8 memory. To estimate repertoire size and how much clonotype sharing occurs between individuals, the study deeply sequenced the blood TCR repertoires of five healthy adults. Libraries were prepared and TCR repertoires were sequenced by different laboratories using diverse techniques, in order to increase sequencing depth and limit assay-specific biases. Per donor, leukapheresis produced somewhere between about 0.9 and 9.5 billion PBMCs. Overall results and qualifications from the work: Because the study included only a small number of donors, the genetic and exposure-history diversity represented was limited. Rarefaction of sorted-subset datasets indicated incomplete sequencing despite the large sequencing depth. Estimated clonotype richness was generally larger for naive than for memory subsets. Sampling was restricted to blood, and TCR repertoires in tissue are likely to differ from TCR repertoires in blood. Based on pairwise subsampling, the degree of clonotype sharing among donors was expected to be affected by sequencing depth. When a handful of donors were compared, the shared fraction of clonotypes was around 5% for naive CD4, 3.5% for naive CD8, 2% to 2.5% for memory CD4, and roughly 0.4% for memory CD8. Clonotypes shared by all four sorted-subset donors showed higher generation probabilities than non-shared clonotypes.

CD8 naive samples were obtained by positive selection for CCR7 among CD45RO-negative cells, yielding a CD45RA+CCR7+ population from which TemRA cells were excluded. The donors were healthy, HIV-negative adults with no recently reported acute infections or vaccinations. Every donor was a Caucasian adult residing in Nashville, Tennessee, USA. Blood was collected by leukapheresis, and PBMCs were isolated by Ficoll-Histopaque density gradient centrifugation and then cryopreserved in liquid nitrogen vapor phase. Analytical flow cytometry was used to check the purity and quantity of each magnetically sorted T cell population. From each sorted fraction, genomic DNA was isolated and quantified by UV absorbance on a Nanodrop 2000c. Using the deep immunoSEQ assay, TCR CDR3 regions were amplified from genomic DNA by multiplex PCR. Genomic DNA extracted from each cell subset was distributed evenly over all wells of several immunoSEQ 96-well plates, and each plate served as one replicate. For sorted subsets, 200 ng of genomic DNA, equivalent to roughly 33,000 T cell genomes, went into each replicate PCR. Purified libraries were quantified with a Qubit 3.0 fluorometer, sized on a Bioanalyzer 2100, and re-quantified with the KAPA Library Quantification kit. A separate single-read 150-cycle Illumina NextSeq 550 flow cell was used to sequence each immunoSEQ 96-well plate. The authors' pipeline ran thus. Because the immunoSEQ output held only junctional sequences and lacked quality scores, the filtering could not match the filtering applied to full-length reads. Sequences were annotated with PyIR, a Python wrapper for IgBLAST v1.9, using IMGT germline references to assign V/J genes and CDR3. Any read was removed if the V/J assignment was weak (E-value above 1e-6), the CDR3 was missing, or the read contained stop codons, out-of-frame junctions, or ambiguous translated residues. V3J clonotypes were defined as sequences sharing the same inferred V gene, J gene, and CDR3 amino acid sequence. To compute the percentage overlap between repertoires, the number of shared unique clonotypes was divided by the size of the smaller repertoire. RTK rarefaction, the Chao1 estimator, and Recon v2.1 estimates of unobserved clonotypes were used to assess repertoire richness. For all TCRbeta clonotypes obtained by the gDNA method from several donors, generation probabilities were computed with OLGA. TCRdb re-hosts the immuneACCESS table, in-frame sequences only. Its copies lack some clones; in the studies checked, an unresolved V gene accounts for under half of them, and the cause for the rest is not known. V and J calls and clone size follow that table, whereas D and trimming were derived from the DNA. This sample lists 750,000 to 1,000,000 clones; 90% to 95% were detected once. The ten most abundant clones make up approximately 25% of the sample.

Germline trimming: 6 bases from V, 3 bases from J; junction bases outside gene matches: 5. Reading from cysteine to phenylalanine, the CDR3 counts 15 amino acids. Only the CDR3 DNA stays, 45 bases, in frame from base 1. CDR1 and CDR2, looked up from the germline V gene, are SNHLY and FYNNEI. What was sequenced was naive CD8+ T cells sorted from blood. The cell subset or site label, as the study defines it: CD45RA+CCR7+. Recombination joined TRBV2 with TRBJ2-3, and 11 junction bases match TRBD2. This TCR came from a man in his thirties or forties in good health. CDR3 sequence: CASSEGTSGTDTQYF. The base sequence is TGTGCCAGCAGCGAGGGGACTAGCGGTACAGATACGCAGTATTTT.